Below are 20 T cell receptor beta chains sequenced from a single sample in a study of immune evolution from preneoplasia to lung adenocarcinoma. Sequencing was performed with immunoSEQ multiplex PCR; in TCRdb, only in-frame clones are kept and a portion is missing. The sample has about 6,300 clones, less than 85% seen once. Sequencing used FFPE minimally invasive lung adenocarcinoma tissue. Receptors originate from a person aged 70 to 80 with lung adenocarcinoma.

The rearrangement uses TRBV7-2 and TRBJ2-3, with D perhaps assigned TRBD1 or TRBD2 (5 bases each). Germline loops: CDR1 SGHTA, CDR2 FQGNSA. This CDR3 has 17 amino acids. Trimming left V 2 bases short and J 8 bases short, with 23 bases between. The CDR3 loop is CASSLRPPEEARGTQYF. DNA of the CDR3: TGTGCCAGCAGCTTACGGCCCCCGGAGGAAGCAAGGGGTACGCAGTATTTT.

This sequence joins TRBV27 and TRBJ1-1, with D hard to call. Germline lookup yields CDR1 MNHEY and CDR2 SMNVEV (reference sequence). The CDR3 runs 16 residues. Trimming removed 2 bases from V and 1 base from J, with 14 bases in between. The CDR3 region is CASSLRTLGKNTEAFF. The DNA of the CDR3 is TGTGCCAGCAGTTTACGGACGCTAGGAAAGAACACTGAAGCTTTCTTT.

CDR3 bases: TGTGCCTGGTCCGCAAACAGGATCTCCCCTGAAGCTTTCTTT. It encodes CAWSANRISPEAFF. The V and J genes are TRBV30 and TRBJ1-1; tentative D call: TRBD1 (5 bases). The CDR3 totals 14 residues. Germline CDR1 and CDR2: GTSNPN and SVGIG (reference sequence). Between the trimmed V and J ends, which lost 5 bases and 6 bases, there was a span of 19 bases.

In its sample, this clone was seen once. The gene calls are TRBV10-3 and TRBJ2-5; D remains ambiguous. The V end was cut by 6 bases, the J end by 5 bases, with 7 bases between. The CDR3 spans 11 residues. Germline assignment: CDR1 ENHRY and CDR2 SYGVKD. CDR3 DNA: TGTGCCATCAGAGACTGGGAGACCCAGTACTTC. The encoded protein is CAIRDWETQYF.

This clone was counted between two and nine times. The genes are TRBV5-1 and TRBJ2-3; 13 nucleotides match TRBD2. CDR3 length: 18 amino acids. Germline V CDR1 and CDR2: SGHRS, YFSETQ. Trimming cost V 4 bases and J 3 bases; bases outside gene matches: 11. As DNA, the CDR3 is TGCGCCAGCAGCCCAAGACTAGCGGGGGGCCTACGAACAGATACGCAGTATTTT. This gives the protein CASSPRLAGGLRTDTQYF. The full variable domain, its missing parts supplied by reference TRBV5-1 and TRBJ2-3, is KAGVTQTPRYLIKTRGQQVTLSCSPISGHRSVSWYQQTPGQGLQFLFEYFSETQRNKGNFPGRFSGRQFSNSRSEMNVSTLELGDSALYLCASSPRLAGGLRTDTQYFGPGTRLTVL.

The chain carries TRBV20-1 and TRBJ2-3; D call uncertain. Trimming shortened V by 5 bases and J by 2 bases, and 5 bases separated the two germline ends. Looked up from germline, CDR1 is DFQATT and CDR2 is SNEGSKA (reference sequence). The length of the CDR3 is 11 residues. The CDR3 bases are TGCAGTGCTCTGCTCACAGATACGCAGTATTTT. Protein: CSALLTDTQYF.

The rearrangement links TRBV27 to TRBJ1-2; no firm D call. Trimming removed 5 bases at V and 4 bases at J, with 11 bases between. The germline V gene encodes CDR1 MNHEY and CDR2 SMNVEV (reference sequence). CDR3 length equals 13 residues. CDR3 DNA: TGTGCCAGCAGTGCCGGGAGTCTCTATGGCTACACCTTC. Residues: CASSAGSLYGYTF.

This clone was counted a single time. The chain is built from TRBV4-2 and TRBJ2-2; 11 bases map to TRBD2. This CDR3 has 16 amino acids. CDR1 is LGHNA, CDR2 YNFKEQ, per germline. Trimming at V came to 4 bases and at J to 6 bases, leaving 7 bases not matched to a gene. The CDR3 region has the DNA TGTGCCAGCAGCCGACTAGCGGGAACGGGGGCCGGGGAGCTGTTTTTT. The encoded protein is CASSRLAGTGAGELFF.

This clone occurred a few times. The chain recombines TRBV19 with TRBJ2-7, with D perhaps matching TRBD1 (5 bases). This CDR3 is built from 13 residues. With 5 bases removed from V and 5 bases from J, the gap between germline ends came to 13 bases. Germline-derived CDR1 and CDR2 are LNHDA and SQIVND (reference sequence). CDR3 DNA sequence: TGTGCCAGTAGTCCGCTGACAGTCCACGAGCAGTACTTC. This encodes CASSPLTVHEQYF.

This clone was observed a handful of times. The CDR3 loop is CASSGSRAETQYF. The CDR3 coding sequence is TGTGCCAGTAGTGGTTCAAGGGCGGAGACCCAGTACTTC. This rearrangement joins TRBV19 to TRBJ2-5, with D hard to call. The V end was cut by 5 bases, the J end by 5 bases, with 12 bases between. Germline lookup yields CDR1 LNHDA and CDR2 SQIVND (reference sequence). This CDR3 comprises 13 residues.

CDR3: CASSLRGLGETQYF. CDR3 nucleotides: TGCGCCAGCAGCTTGCGGGGGCTAGGAGAGACCCAGTACTTC. The chain links TRBV5-1 to TRBJ2-5; D may correspond to TRBD1 or TRBD2 (6 bases each). Germline-derived CDR1 and CDR2 are SGHRS and YFSETQ. Trimming took off 1 base at V and 4 bases at J, with 11 bases between the two ends. The CDR3 runs to 14 residues.

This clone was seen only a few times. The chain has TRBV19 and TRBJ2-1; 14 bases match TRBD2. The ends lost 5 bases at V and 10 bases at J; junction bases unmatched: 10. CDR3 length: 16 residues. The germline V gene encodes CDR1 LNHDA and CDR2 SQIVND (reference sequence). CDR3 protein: CASSGATSGRAREQFF. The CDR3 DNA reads TGTGCCAGTAGTGGTGCGACTAGCGGGAGGGCCCGGGAGCAGTTCTTC.

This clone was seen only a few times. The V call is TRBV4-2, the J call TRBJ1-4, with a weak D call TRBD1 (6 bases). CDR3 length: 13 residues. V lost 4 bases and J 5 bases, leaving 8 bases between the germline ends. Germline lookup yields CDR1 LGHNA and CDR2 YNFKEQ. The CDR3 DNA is TGTGCCAGCAGCCCCCAGGGGAATGAAAAACTGTTTTTT. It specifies CASSPQGNEKLFF.

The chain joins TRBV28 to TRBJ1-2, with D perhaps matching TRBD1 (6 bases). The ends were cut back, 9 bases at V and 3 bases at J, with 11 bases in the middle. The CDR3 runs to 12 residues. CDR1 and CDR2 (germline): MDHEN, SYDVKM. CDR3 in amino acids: CASTGKDYGYTF. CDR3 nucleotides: TGTGCCAGTACAGGGAAGGACTATGGCTACACCTTC.

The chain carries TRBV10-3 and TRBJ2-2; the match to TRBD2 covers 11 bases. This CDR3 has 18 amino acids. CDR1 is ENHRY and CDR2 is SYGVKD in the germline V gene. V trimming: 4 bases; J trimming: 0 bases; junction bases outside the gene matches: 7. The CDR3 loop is CAISVILAGGANTGELFF. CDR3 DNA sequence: TGTGCCATCAGTGTAATCCTAGCGGGGGGCGCGAACACCGGGGAGCTGTTTTTT.

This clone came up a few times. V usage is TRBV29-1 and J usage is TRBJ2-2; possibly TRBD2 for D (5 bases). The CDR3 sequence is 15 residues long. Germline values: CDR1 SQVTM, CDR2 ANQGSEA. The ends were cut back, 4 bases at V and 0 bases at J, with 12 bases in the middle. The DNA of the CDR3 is TGCAGCGTTGCTTGGGGAGATGCGAACACCGGGGAGCTGTTTTTT. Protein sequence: CSVAWGDANTGELFF.

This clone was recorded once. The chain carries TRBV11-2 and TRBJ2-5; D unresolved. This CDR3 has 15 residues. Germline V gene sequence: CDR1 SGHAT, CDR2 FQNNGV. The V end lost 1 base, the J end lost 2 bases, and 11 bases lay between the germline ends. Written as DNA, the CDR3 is TGTGCCAGCAGCTTAGTGTTGGGGTGGCAAGAGACCCAGTACTTC. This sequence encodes CASSLVLGWQETQYF.

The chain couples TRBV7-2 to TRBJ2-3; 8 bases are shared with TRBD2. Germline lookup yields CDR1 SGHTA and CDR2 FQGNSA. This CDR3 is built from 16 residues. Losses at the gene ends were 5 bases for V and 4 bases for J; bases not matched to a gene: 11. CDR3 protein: CASSPLSGVRSDTQYF. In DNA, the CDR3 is TGTGCCAGCAGCCCACTTAGCGGGGTTCGGTCAGATACGCAGTATTTT.

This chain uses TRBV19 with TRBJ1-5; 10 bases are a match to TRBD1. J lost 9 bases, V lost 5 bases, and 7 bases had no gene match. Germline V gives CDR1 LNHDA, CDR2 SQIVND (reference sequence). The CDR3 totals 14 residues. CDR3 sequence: CASSGTGVFLPQHF. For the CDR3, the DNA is TGTGCCAGTAGTGGGACAGGGGTATTTTTGCCCCAGCATTTT.

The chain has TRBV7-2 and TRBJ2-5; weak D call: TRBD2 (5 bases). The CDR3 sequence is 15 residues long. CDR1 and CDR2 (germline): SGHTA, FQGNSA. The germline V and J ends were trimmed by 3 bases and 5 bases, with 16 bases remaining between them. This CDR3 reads CASSLSSGFGETQYF. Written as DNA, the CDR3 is TGTGCCAGCAGCTTGAGTTCGGGGTTCGGGGAGACCCAGTACTTC.